This T cell receptor (beta chain) was identified during a study of blood T cell dynamics during melanoma immunotherapy. For the study at large: Metastatic melanoma patients received first-line pembrolizumab or nivolumab plus ipilimumab.

Time point meaning: pre-treatment baseline. One draw preceded checkpoint blockade; another followed its first cycle at week 3. Patients had no prior systemic cancer treatment, immunosuppressants or other active cancers. Germline V gene data show CDR1 as LNHDA and CDR2 as SQIVND (reference sequence). With 2 bases removed from V and 4 bases from J, the gap between germline ends came to 8 bases. This CDR3 comprises 14 residues. A fixed DNA input of around 0.35 ug was used per bulk PBMC sample. Only in-frame clones appear in the TCRdb table, and some are missing; sequencing was by immunoSEQ multiplex PCR. The sample carries about 13,000 clones, nearly 90% recorded once.

The TCR originated in a human donor with melanoma. The chain recombines TRBV19 with TRBJ2-2; maybe TRBD1 (6 bases). Sequencing was performed on blood, taken from a patient treated with checkpoint blockade. The CDR3 reads CASSITGSTGELFF. The CDR3 coding sequence is TGTGCCAGTAGTATAACAGGGAGCACCGGGGAGCTGTTTTTT.